Each of the 28 T cell receptor beta chains below was sequenced from the same sample in a study of response to subunit inactivated influenza vaccine. MiXCR was run by TCRdb on the RT-PCR reads, yielding one entry per CDR3 protein. The sample includes a few hundred thousand distinct CDR3 sequences, 11% to 15% seen only once; the top ten take 11%. The sequences come from PBMCs from blood, collected roughly 12 days after vaccination. Source of these receptors: a man over 45 who received an inactivated influenza vaccine.

This chain uses TRBV28 with TRBJ1-4; tentative D call: TRBD1 (6 bases). The V gene lost 2 bases and the J gene lost 8 bases, with 9 bases spanning the gap. The CDR3 spans 13 residues. The V gene's germline CDR1 is MDHEN and CDR2 SYDVKM. The CDR3 bases are TGTGCCAGCAGTTTAGCCGACAGGGAAAAACTGTTTTTT. Protein: CASSLADREKLFF.

This clonotype was counted ten times or more. CDR3 sequence (DNA): TGTGCCAGCAGCTTCACAGGGATCAATGAGCAGTTCTTC. It yields the protein CASSFTGINEQFF. This sequence joins TRBV7-3 and TRBJ2-1, with D maybe TRBD1 (6 bases). Germline CDR1 is SGHTA and CDR2 is FQGTGA. The CDR3 is made up of 13 amino acids. V lost 3 bases, J lost 6 bases, and 9 bases lay in between.

As concerns this clonotype: A read error may account for a junction end that differs from germline. The CDR3 DNA reads as TGTGCCAGCAGCTCGGGGAACCCTGAAGCTTTCTTT. This gives the protein CASSSGNPEAFF. The chain employs TRBV5-6 and TRBJ1-1; no clear D. The germline V gene encodes CDR1 SGHDT and CDR2 YYEEEE. The CDR3 totals 12 residues.

This clonotype was observed a few times. The chain is built from TRBV3-1 and TRBJ2-7; tentative D call: TRBD1 (5 bases). The V end was cut by 1 base, the J end by 3 bases, with 16 bases between. This CDR3 region has 16 residues. Germline lookup yields CDR1 LGHDT and CDR2 YNNKEL (reference sequence). The DNA of the CDR3 is TGTGCCAGCAGCCAAGGGGGCGGACGGACCGGCTACGAGCAGTACTTC. Its protein product is CASSQGGGRTGYEQYF.

A few counts support this clonotype. Written as DNA, the CDR3 is TGTGCCAGCAGTTTGAACAGGGGTGGCTACGAGCAGTACTTC. It codes for CASSLNRGGYEQYF. The chain recombines TRBV12-3 or TRBV12-4 with TRBJ2-7; 7 bases are shared with TRBD1. The CDR3 totals 14 residues. The V segment lost 3 bases and the J segment 3 bases; nucleotides outside the gene matches: 5.

This clonotype appeared a few times. This chain links TRBV20-1 with TRBJ2-3, with D possibly being TRBD1 (5 bases). The V end lost 3 bases, the J end lost 2 bases, and 9 bases lay between the germline ends. Germline CDR1 is DFQATT and CDR2 is SNEGSKA (reference sequence). This CDR3 contains 13 residues. DNA of the CDR3: TGCAGTGCTAGGGGGCGGTACACAGATACGCAGTATTTT. This translates into CSARGRYTDTQYF.

The rearrangement uses TRBV5-1 and TRBJ2-4, with 9 bases identical to TRBD1. This CDR3 is built from 17 residues. J lost 1 base, V lost 0 bases, and 5 bases had no gene match. Germline CDR1 and CDR2: SGHRS and YFSETQ. The CDR3, as DNA: TGCGCCAGCAGCTTGGCCGGGACAGGGCTTGCCAAAAACATTCAGTACTTC. Translation: CASSLAGTGLAKNIQYF.

The CDR3 here is CASSPRDPLVTGAFF. The CDR3 DNA reads as TGTGCCAGCAGCCCAAGGGACCCTTTAGTCACTGGGGCTTTCTTT. The chain links TRBV7-2 to TRBJ1-1; D perhaps matches TRBD1 (5 bases). V was clipped by 5 bases and J by 11 bases, with 24 bases between them. Germline assignment: CDR1 SGHTA and CDR2 FQGNSA. The CDR3 spans 15 residues.

This clonotype has at least ten counts. The V gene is TRBV10-3, the J gene TRBJ1-1; 7 bases fit TRBD1. J was trimmed by 1 base and V by 7 bases; bases with no gene match: 3. The V gene's germline CDR1 is ENHRY and CDR2 SYGVKD. This CDR3 is 13 amino acids long. Here the CDR3 reads CAINRQGNTEAFF. CDR3 nucleotides: TGTGCCATCAACCGACAGGGGAACACTGAAGCTTTCTTT.

The gene calls are TRBV29-1 and TRBJ2-1, with 9 bases matching TRBD1. The J segment lost 10 bases and the V segment lost 4 bases, leaving 5 bases of the junction unmatched. The CDR3 has 12 amino acids. The V gene's germline CDR1 is SQVTM and CDR2 ANQGSEA. CDR3 residues: CSVAHRGREQFF. CDR3 coding DNA: TGCAGCGTTGCTCACAGGGGGCGGGAGCAGTTCTTC.

The rearrangement joins TRBV5-1 to TRBJ2-1; no reliable D call. CDR1 and CDR2 from the germline V gene are SGHRS and YFSETQ. Trimming removed 4 bases from V and 8 bases from J, with 7 bases in between. CDR3 length equals 11 residues. The CDR3 region has the DNA TGCGCCAGCAGCAAGAACGATGAGCAGTTCTTC. It yields the protein CASSKNDEQFF.

This chain connects TRBV3-1 to TRBJ1-5; 7 bases map to TRBD1. Per the germline V gene, CDR1 is LGHDT and CDR2 is YNNKEL (reference sequence). The CDR3 totals 17 residues. Germline trimming cut 1 base from V and 0 bases from J; bases unmatched to any gene: 6. The CDR3 reads CASSQGGTAYSNQPQHF. The CDR3 bases are TGTGCCAGCAGCCAAGGCGGGACAGCCTATAGCAATCAGCCCCAGCATTTT.

The genes are TRBV6-1 and TRBJ2-1, with TRBD2 matching over 7 bases. Germline trimming cut 3 bases from V and 0 bases from J; bases unmatched to any gene: 2. The CDR3 sequence is 15 residues long. Germline CDR1 MNHNS, CDR2 SASEGT. The CDR3 region is CASSERGSSYNEQFF. The CDR3 bases are TGTGCCAGCAGTGAGCGGGGGAGCTCCTACAATGAGCAGTTCTTC.

The sample holds a few counts of this clonotype. This rearrangement joins TRBV10-3 to TRBJ1-2; tentatively, D is TRBD1 (5 bases). CDR1 is ENHRY and CDR2 is SYGVKD in the germline V gene. The CDR3 length is 13 residues. Trimming took off 4 bases at V and 2 bases at J, with 8 bases between the two ends. The DNA of the CDR3 is TGTGCCATCAGTGTAGGGGAAAACTATGGCTACACCTTC. This encodes CAISVGENYGYTF.

This clonotype has ten or more counts. In DNA form, the CDR3 reads TGTGCCAGCAGCTTATTACTACGGGGTGAGCAGTTCTTC. The encoded protein is CASSLLLRGEQFF. V and J are TRBV7-2 and TRBJ2-1, with D possibly matching TRBD2 (5 bases). Germline values: CDR1 SGHTA, CDR2 FQGNSA. The V and J ends lost 2 bases and 9 bases respectively, with 11 bases between them. There are 13 residues in the CDR3.

In this sample, this clonotype turned up once. The chain is built from TRBV15 and TRBJ2-3; 9 bases agree with TRBD2. With 6 bases clipped from V and 2 bases from J, the junction kept 6 bases outside the gene matches. This CDR3 region has 15 residues. CDR1 is LNHNV and CDR2 is YYDKDF in the germline V gene (reference sequence). This CDR3 reads CATSQWTSATDTQYF. The DNA for the CDR3 is TGTGCCACCAGTCAGTGGACTAGCGCCACAGATACGCAGTATTTT.

The V gene is TRBV20-1, the J gene TRBJ2-5; the D is unclear. The germline V and J ends were trimmed by 6 bases and 2 bases, with 10 bases remaining between them. Looked up from germline, CDR1 is DFQATT and CDR2 is SNEGSKA (reference sequence). CDR3 length equals 12 residues. This chain's CDR3 is CSAPAGQETQYF. The CDR3 nucleotides read TGCAGTGCCCCCGCTGGTCAAGAGACCCAGTACTTC.

This clonotype has just a few counts. V is TRBV27 and J is TRBJ2-1; 7 bases are a match to TRBD2. CDR1 and CDR2 (germline): MNHEY, SMNVEV (reference sequence). The CDR3 runs to 14 residues. CDR3 sequence reads: CASGGVPSYNEQFF. In nucleotides, the CDR3 is TGTGCAAGTGGGGGGGTACCCTCCTACAATGAGCAGTTCTTC.

The V and J genes are TRBV5-1 and TRBJ1-1; D remains unclear. V was shortened by 1 base and J by 0 bases, with 7 bases between the two germline ends. The CDR3 is 14 residues long. Germline V gives CDR1 SGHRS, CDR2 YFSETQ. CDR3: CASSLRSLNTEAFF. The CDR3 nucleotides are TGCGCCAGCAGCTTGAGAAGCCTGAACACTGAAGCTTTCTTT.

In its sample, this clonotype was seen a few times. CDR3 region: CSVEVTNEKLFF. As DNA, the CDR3 is TGCAGCGTCGAGGTAACTAATGAAAAACTGTTTTTT. The chain links TRBV29-1 to TRBJ1-4; the D is unclear. The CDR3 covers 12 residues. Trimming shortened V by 6 bases and J by 1 base, and 6 bases separated the two germline ends. The V gene's germline CDR1 is SQVTM and CDR2 ANQGSEA.

This chain links TRBV5-6 with TRBJ2-7; TRBD1 matches 9 bases. There are 14 residues in the CDR3. V was pared by 5 bases and J by 6 bases, with 9 bases of the junction left unmatched. Looked up from germline, CDR1 is SGHDT and CDR2 is YYEEEE. CDR3 sequence: CASRKGQGLAEQYF. The CDR3 nucleotides are TGTGCCAGCAGAAAAGGACAGGGGTTGGCCGAGCAGTACTTC. The full variable domain, rest sourced from reference TRBV5-6 and TRBJ2-7, is DAGVTQSPTHLIKTRGQQVTLRCSPKSGHDTVSWYQQALGQGPQFIFQYYEEEERQRGNFPDRFSGHQFPNYSSELNVNALLLGDSALYLCASRKGQGLAEQYFGPGTRLTVT.

There are a few counts of this clonotype. The chain joins TRBV11-2 to TRBJ2-1, with 7 positions matching TRBD2. V trimming: 2 bases; J trimming: 0 bases; junction bases outside the gene matches: 10. This CDR3 comprises 18 residues. Germline CDR1 and CDR2: SGHAT and FQNNGV. The CDR3 spells CASSLFGAGPSSYNEQFF. The CDR3 bases are TGTGCCAGCAGCTTATTCGGAGCGGGGCCAAGCTCCTACAATGAGCAGTTCTTC. Based on the CDR3 plus reference TRBV11-2 and TRBJ2-1, the full variable domain is EAGVAQSPRYKIIEKRQSVAFWCNPISGHATLYWYQQILGQGPKLLIQFQNNGVVDDSQLPKDRFSAERLKGVDSTLKIQPAKLEDSAVYLCASSLFGAGPSSYNEQFFGPGTRLTVL.

The chain couples TRBV27 to TRBJ1-5; 9 nucleotides agree with TRBD1. CDR1 is MNHEY, CDR2 SMNVEV, per germline (reference sequence). The J segment lost 2 bases and the V segment lost 9 bases, leaving 11 bases of the junction unmatched. This CDR3 contains 16 residues. This chain's CDR3 is CASRSDRGYGNQPQHF. The CDR3 bases are TGTGCCAGTAGATCCGACAGGGGGTACGGCAATCAGCCCCAGCATTTT.

The chain employs TRBV4-1 and TRBJ1-1; TRBD1 is a possible D gene (6 bases). Germline loops: CDR1 MGHRA, CDR2 YSYEKL. The V end lost 1 base, the J end lost 1 base, and 10 bases lay between the germline ends. The CDR3 length is 15 residues. CDR3 residues: CASSQVGRGNTEAFF. The CDR3 coding sequence is TGCGCCAGCAGCCAAGTTGGCAGGGGGAACACTGAAGCTTTCTTT.

The chain links TRBV4-1 to TRBJ2-5; D might be TRBD1 (5 bases). Trimming stripped 6 bases from V and 2 bases from J, with 16 bases between. Germline CDR1 reads MGHRA; CDR2 reads YSYEKL. CDR3 length: 15 amino acids. The CDR3 protein is CASSTRASRQETQYF. The CDR3 bases are TGCGCCAGCAGTACCAGGGCTAGTCGTCAAGAGACCCAGTACTTC.

The chain recombines TRBV27 with TRBJ2-1; no clear D. The V end was cut by 3 bases, the J end by 3 bases, with 15 bases between. The CDR3 spans 16 residues. In germline, CDR1 is MNHEY, CDR2 SMNVEV (reference sequence). The CDR3: CASSLVVGPGYNEQFF. DNA for the CDR3: TGTGCCAGCAGTTTGGTCGTGGGTCCCGGCTACAATGAGCAGTTCTTC.

This clonotype appeared many times. J is TRBJ2-5 and V is TRBV11-2, with D possibly being TRBD2 (6 bases). The germline V gene encodes CDR1 SGHAT and CDR2 FQNNGV. This CDR3 region has 15 residues. The V and J ends lost 5 bases and 10 bases respectively, with 23 bases between them. The CDR3 protein is CASSQEGRGIRSQYF. The CDR3, as DNA: TGTGCCAGCAGCCAAGAGGGACGCGGGATAAGGAGCCAGTACTTC. Full variable domain (missing parts from reference TRBV11-2 and TRBJ2-5): EAGVAQSPRYKIIEKRQSVAFWCNPISGHATLYWYQQILGQGPKLLIQFQNNGVVDDSQLPKDRFSAERLKGVDSTLKIQPAKLEDSAVYLCASSQEGRGIRSQYFGPGTRLLVL.

The V gene is TRBV9, the J gene TRBJ2-5, with TRBD1 as a possible D gene (5 bases). Germline CDR1 and CDR2: SGDLS and YYNGEE. V lost 3 bases to trimming and J lost 2 bases, with 14 bases between them. The length of the CDR3 is 15 residues. CDR3 amino acids: CASSEGRAFQETQYF. CDR3 nucleotides: TGTGCCAGCAGCGAGGGCAGGGCGTTTCAAGAGACCCAGTACTTC.